The 21 T cell receptor beta chains below all came from one sample that was sequenced in a study of Tregs in tolerant kidney transplant recipients. TCRdb's copy holds only in-frame clones and misses some; the assay was immunoSEQ multiplex PCR. Of under 85,000 clones listed, around nine tenths were seen once; the top ten hold around 0.4%. This specimen was CD4+ T cells from blood, taken before the transplant. All receptors come from a human donor who received a combined kidney and bone marrow transplant.

V gene TRBV28 combines with J gene TRBJ1-1; D possibly corresponds to TRBD1 (5 bases). The V gene lost 5 bases and the J gene lost 4 bases, with 17 bases spanning the gap. The CDR3 runs 15 residues. From germline, CDR1 is MDHEN and CDR2 SYDVKM. CDR3 sequence reads: CASSLVSWGVTEAFF. As DNA, the CDR3 is TGTGCCAGCAGTCTGGTTTCCTGGGGGGTCACTGAAGCTTTCTTT.

The chain uses TRBV28 and TRBJ2-7, with no clear D. The V end was cut by 8 bases, the J end by 0 bases, with 11 bases between. The CDR3 runs to 13 residues. CDR1 is MDHEN and CDR2 is SYDVKM in the germline V gene. This CDR3 is CASVDTASYEQYF. The CDR3 bases are TGTGCCAGCGTTGACACGGCCTCCTACGAGCAGTACTTC.

The chain employs TRBV6-1 and TRBJ2-3; D perhaps matches TRBD1 (5 bases). This CDR3 has 15 residues. V lost 2 bases to trimming and J lost 2 bases, with 11 bases between them. The V gene's germline CDR1 is MNHNS and CDR2 SASEGT. The CDR3 here is CASSERARVTDTQYF. In nucleotides, the CDR3 is TGTGCCAGCAGTGAACGGGCCAGGGTCACAGATACGCAGTATTTT.

This clone is classed as medium-sized. The rearrangement links TRBV7-2 to TRBJ2-7; 11 bases align to TRBD1. CDR1 is SGHTA, CDR2 FQGNSA, per germline. This CDR3 has 15 amino acids. Unmatched junction bases numbered 5, after V lost 6 bases and J lost 1 base. The CDR3 sequence is CASRGDRGASYEQYF. In DNA, the CDR3 is TGTGCCAGCAGAGGGGACAGGGGGGCGTCCTACGAGCAGTACTTC.

V is TRBV6-5 and J is TRBJ1-1; the match to TRBD1 covers 8 bases. This CDR3 is 15 amino acids long. J was trimmed by 2 bases and V by 7 bases; bases with no gene match: 9. Germline values: CDR1 MNHEY, CDR2 SVGAGI. CDR3 DNA sequence: TGTGCCAGCACCAAGGACAGGGAGGGTAACACTGAAGCTTTCTTT. Translation: CASTKDREGNTEAFF.

V is TRBV2 and J is TRBJ2-3, with 9 bases that match TRBD2. The length of the CDR3 is 15 residues. The V gene's germline CDR1 is SNHLY and CDR2 FYNNEI. The V segment lost 4 bases and the J segment 0 bases; nucleotides outside the gene matches: 2. The CDR3 region is CASSATSGSTDTQYF. The CDR3, as DNA: TGTGCCAGCAGTGCTACTAGCGGGAGCACAGATACGCAGTATTTT.

This chain connects TRBV6-5 to TRBJ1-1, with TRBD1 as a possible D gene (5 bases). This CDR3 has 12 amino acids. CDR1 is MNHEY, CDR2 SVGAGI, per germline. The V gene lost 10 bases and the J gene lost 3 bases, with 12 bases spanning the gap. DNA for the CDR3: TGTGCCACAACGGGGGGATACACTGAAGCTTTCTTT. It specifies CATTGGYTEAFF.

The chain joins TRBV28 to TRBJ1-5; 9 nucleotides agree with TRBD1. CDR1 MDHEN and CDR2 SYDVKM come from the germline V gene. V dropped 6 bases and J dropped 5; count of bases not matched to a gene: 5. The CDR3 runs to 14 residues. For the CDR3, the DNA is TGTGCCAGCAGGACAGGGGGGCACTATCAGCCCCAGCATTTT. Protein sequence: CASRTGGHYQPQHF.

The chain links TRBV28 to TRBJ2-7, with 10 nucleotides matching TRBD1. The CDR3 spans 13 residues. The germline gives CDR1 MDHEN, CDR2 SYDVKM. V dropped 6 bases and J dropped 4; count of bases not matched to a gene: 3. Here the CDR3 reads CASSRDRGYEQYF. CDR3 sequence (DNA): TGTGCCAGCAGCCGGGACAGGGGTTACGAGCAGTACTTC.

The table lists this clone with a count of one. The J gene is TRBJ1-4, the V gene TRBV18; D remains ambiguous. This CDR3 region has 17 residues. In germline, CDR1 is KGHSH, CDR2 LQKENI. V lost 0 bases to trimming and J lost 3 bases, with 14 bases between them. This CDR3 is CASSPPGLGVANEKLFF. For the CDR3, the DNA is TGTGCCAGCTCACCACCGGGTTTGGGCGTGGCTAATGAAAAACTGTTTTTT.

The V and J genes are TRBV7-2 and TRBJ2-7, with TRBD2 matching over 16 bases. The ends lost 5 bases at V and 7 bases at J; junction bases unmatched: 5. The CDR3 extends over 15 amino acids. Looked up from germline, CDR1 is SGHTA and CDR2 is FQGNSA. CDR3 coding DNA: TGTGCCAGCAGCCGAGGGACTAGCGGGAGGGGTGAGCAGTACTTC. Translating it yields CASSRGTSGRGEQYF.

The chain employs TRBV6-5 and TRBJ1-2; possible D gene TRBD1, 5 bases. Per the germline V gene, CDR1 is MNHEY and CDR2 is SVGAGI. The V end lost 2 bases, the J end lost 3 bases, and 7 bases lay between the germline ends. This CDR3 comprises 13 residues. The DNA for the CDR3 is TGTGCCAGCAGTTACGACAGACACTATGGCTACACCTTC. Translating gives CASSYDRHYGYTF.

The rearrangement joins TRBV25-1 to TRBJ1-1; the match to TRBD1 covers 7 bases. With 6 bases clipped from V and 9 bases from J, the junction kept 4 bases outside the gene matches. The germline V gene has CDR1 MGHDK and CDR2 SYGVNS. This CDR3 contains 11 residues. The CDR3 protein is CASRTGQKAFF. Here the CDR3 DNA reads TGTGCCAGCAGGACAGGGCAGAAAGCTTTCTTT.

The gene calls are TRBV18 and TRBJ2-1; a weak D match, TRBD1 (6 bases). The CDR3 length is 12 residues. Per germline, CDR1 KGHSH and CDR2 LQKENI. V was shortened by 4 bases and J by 9 bases, with 10 bases between the two germline ends. CDR3 DNA: TGTGCCAGCTCACAACAGGGAACTGAGCAGTTCTTC. It encodes CASSQQGTEQFF.

The J gene is TRBJ1-1, the V gene TRBV18; no firm D call. V dropped 0 bases and J dropped 11 bases, with 16 bases sitting between them. CDR1 and CDR2 (germline): KGHSH, LQKENI. The CDR3 runs to 14 residues. Here the CDR3 reads CASSPPTVTEAAFF. CDR3 coding DNA: TGTGCCAGCTCACCACCAACTGTTACTGAAGCTGCTTTCTTT.

V gene TRBV6-6 combines with J gene TRBJ2-1; 14 bases fit TRBD2. Germline V gene lookup returns CDR1 MNHNY and CDR2 SVGAGI (reference sequence). J was trimmed by 7 bases and V by 6 bases; bases with no gene match: 2. The CDR3 contains 14 residues. The CDR3 here is CASSGTSGSNEQFF. The CDR3 coding sequence is TGTGCCAGCAGCGGGACTAGCGGGAGTAATGAGCAGTTCTTC.

The V and J genes are TRBV15 and TRBJ2-3; possible D gene TRBD1, 5 bases. In germline, CDR1 is LNHNV, CDR2 YYDKDF (reference sequence). This CDR3 spans 17 amino acids. V was clipped by 2 bases and J by 1 base, with 16 bases between them. CDR3 coding DNA: TGTGCCACCAGCAGACATCAGGGAAGCCCAGGCACAGATACGCAGTATTTT. This encodes CATSRHQGSPGTDTQYF.

The rearrangement uses TRBV19 and TRBJ2-7, with 7 bases identical to TRBD2. With 6 bases clipped from V and 2 bases from J, the junction kept 7 bases outside the gene matches. CDR3 size: 14 residues. Germline assignment: CDR1 LNHDA and CDR2 SQIVND (reference sequence). The DNA of the CDR3 is TGTGCCAGTAGCCGCGTAGCGGGTGCCTACGAGCAGTACTTC. Translated, it gives CASSRVAGAYEQYF.

The chain employs TRBV5-6 and TRBJ2-7, with D possibly being TRBD1 (5 bases). The V and J ends lost 2 bases and 6 bases respectively, with 9 bases between them. This CDR3 contains 12 residues. The germline V gene encodes CDR1 SGHDT and CDR2 YYEEEE. This chain's CDR3 is CASSFQGVEQYF. DNA of the CDR3: TGTGCCAGCAGCTTCCAGGGTGTCGAGCAGTACTTC.

The chain joins TRBV4-1 to TRBJ2-5; 12 bases are a match to TRBD1. The CDR3 is 21 residues long. Germline V gene data show CDR1 as MGHRA and CDR2 as YSYEKL. J gave up 0 bases and V 0 bases, and 14 bases lay outside the gene matches. The CDR3 bases are TGCGCCAGCAGCCAAGATCTTAGGGAGGGACAGGGGGCCTTGTACCAAGAGACCCAGTACTTC. Encoded protein: CASSQDLREGQGALYQETQYF.

The chain employs TRBV11-2 and TRBJ2-5; possible D gene TRBD2, 5 bases. The germline V and J ends were trimmed by 3 bases and 5 bases, with 10 bases remaining between them. The CDR3 length is 13 residues. The germline CDR1 and CDR2 sequences are SGHAT and FQNNGV. CDR3 loop: CASSFGVGETQYF. CDR3 coding DNA: TGTGCCAGCAGCTTCGGGGTCGGGGAGACCCAGTACTTC. Drawing the rest from reference TRBV11-2 and TRBJ2-5, the complete variable domain is EAGVAQSPRYKIIEKRQSVAFWCNPISGHATLYWYQQILGQGPKLLIQFQNNGVVDDSQLPKDRFSAERLKGVDSTLKIQPAKLEDSAVYLCASSFGVGETQYFGPGTRLLVL.